A single T cell receptor (beta chain) is shown here with its context. Some clones are missing from TCRdb's copy, which holds only in-frame ones; the method was immunoSEQ multiplex PCR. Among a few hundred thousand clones listed, roughly 83% were seen once. The sample belongs to a study of blood T cell repertoires in COVID-19. Overall study: Material from acute and convalescent COVID-19 was sourced from the United States, Italy and Spain. In each case, the material was cDNA or gDNA derived from T cells, B-cell-depleted T cells, or PBMCs.

In germline, CDR1 is SGHAT, CDR2 FQNNGV. Between the trimmed V and J ends, which lost 6 bases and 3 bases, there was a span of 17 bases. The CDR3 totals 16 residues. Input material: peripheral blood. The chain is built from TRBV11-2 and TRBJ1-4; D uncertain. This TCR derives from a man older than 75 with acute or convalescent COVID-19. CDR3 DNA sequence: TGTGCCAGCAGGTCCCTGTATGGAGGGTCTAATGAAAAACTGTTTTTT. Residues: CASRSLYGGSNEKLFF.